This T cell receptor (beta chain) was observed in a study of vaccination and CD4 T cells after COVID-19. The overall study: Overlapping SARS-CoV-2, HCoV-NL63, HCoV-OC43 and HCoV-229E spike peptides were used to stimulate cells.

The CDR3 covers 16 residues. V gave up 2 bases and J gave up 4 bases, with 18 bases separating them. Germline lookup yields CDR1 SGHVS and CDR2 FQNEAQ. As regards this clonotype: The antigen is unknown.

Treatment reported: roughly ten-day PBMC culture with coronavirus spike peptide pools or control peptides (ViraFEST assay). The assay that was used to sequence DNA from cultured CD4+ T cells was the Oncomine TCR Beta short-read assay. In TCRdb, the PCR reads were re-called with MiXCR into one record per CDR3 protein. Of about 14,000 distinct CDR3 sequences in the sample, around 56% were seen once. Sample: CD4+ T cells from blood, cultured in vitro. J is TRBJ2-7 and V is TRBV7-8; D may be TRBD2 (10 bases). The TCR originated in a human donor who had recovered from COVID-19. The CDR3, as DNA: TGTGCCAGCAGCTTAACTAGCGGGACAGGGTATTACGAGCAGTACTTC. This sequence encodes CASSLTSGTGYYEQYF.